The rows below give T cell receptor beta chains drawn from one sample of a study of blood T cell repertoires in COVID-19. Generated by immunoSEQ multiplex PCR, the TCRdb table keeps only in-frame clones and is missing some. This sample has about 110,000 clones; approximately 80% occur once, and the top ten carry under 8%. The specimen was peripheral blood. These receptor sequences come from a man older than 75 with COVID-19, enrolled during active disease. Each CDR3 is given with its conserved first and last residue. Fields, in order: clone size, D gene, J gene, V gene, CDR3 DNA, CDR3 protein. The D gene is left open where the match is weak. Expanded clones are given a class, and other clones once, few, many or no size at all.

abundance: .; d_gene: .; j_gene: TRBJ2-7; v_gene: TRBV28; CDR3nt: TGTGCCAGCAGTTTAACGGGAGCCGTCTCCTACGAGCAGTACTTC; CDR3aa: CASSLTGAVSYEQYF
abundance: .; d_gene: .; j_gene: TRBJ1-1; v_gene: TRBV28; CDR3nt: TGTGCCAGCAGGTCGGGGTCAGTGGGGACTGAAGCTTTCTTT; CDR3aa: CASRSGSVGTEAFF
abundance: .; d_gene: .; j_gene: TRBJ2-1; v_gene: TRBV7-3; CDR3nt: TGTGCCAGCAGCTTAACGGGGGGCAATGAGCAGTTCTTC; CDR3aa: CASSLTGGNEQFF
abundance: .; d_gene: .; j_gene: TRBJ1-1; v_gene: TRBV28; CDR3nt: TGTGCCAGCAGTGGCGACAGTAGCACCACTGAAGCTTTCTTT; CDR3aa: CASSGDSSTTEAFF
abundance: .; d_gene: TRBD2; j_gene: TRBJ2-7; v_gene: TRBV5-1; CDR3nt: TGCGCCAGCAGCTCCGGACTAGCGGGATACGAGCAGTACTTC; CDR3aa: CASSSGLAGYEQYF
abundance: .; d_gene: TRBD1; j_gene: TRBJ1-5; v_gene: TRBV15; CDR3nt: TGTGCCACCGTACAGGGGGCCGGGGGCAATCAGCCCCAGCATTTT; CDR3aa: CATVQGAGGNQPQHF
abundance: .; d_gene: .; j_gene: TRBJ2-5; v_gene: TRBV7-9; CDR3nt: TGTGCCAGCAGCTTTACGGAGGAGACCCAGTACTTC; CDR3aa: CASSFTEETQYF
abundance: .; d_gene: TRBD2; j_gene: TRBJ2-7; v_gene: TRBV4-1; CDR3nt: TGCGCCAGCAGCCAAGAGGGGCGACTAGCGGCCGACGAGCAGTACTTC; CDR3aa: CASSQEGRLAADEQYF
abundance: few; d_gene: .; j_gene: TRBJ2-3; v_gene: TRBV12-3/TRBV12-4; CDR3nt: TGTGCCAGCACTAGAGGAAGAGATACGCAGTATTTT; CDR3aa: CASTRGRDTQYF
abundance: .; d_gene: .; j_gene: TRBJ1-3; v_gene: TRBV18; CDR3nt: TGTGCCAGCTCACCAGACAGCCGAGGAAACACCATATATTTT; CDR3aa: CASSPDSRGNTIYF
abundance: .; d_gene: TRBD1; j_gene: TRBJ1-2; v_gene: TRBV29-1; CDR3nt: TGCAGCGTTGGGGGAAGGGGGCGAGGCTACACCTTC; CDR3aa: CSVGGRGRGYTF
abundance: once; d_gene: .; j_gene: TRBJ2-7; v_gene: TRBV5-1; CDR3nt: TGCGCCAGCAGCTTGGGGCAGGACTCCTACGAGCAGTACTTC; CDR3aa: CASSLGQDSYEQYF
abundance: .; d_gene: .; j_gene: TRBJ2-5; v_gene: TRBV7-3; CDR3nt: TGTGCCAGCAGTCTCTCAGGGTTATCCCAAGAGACCCAGTACTTC; CDR3aa: CASSLSGLSQETQYF
abundance: .; d_gene: .; j_gene: TRBJ1-2; v_gene: TRBV2; CDR3nt: TGTGCCAGTACCACGGAGGGGGGGGTTGGTAGCTACACCTTC; CDR3aa: CASTTEGGVGSYTF
abundance: .; d_gene: TRBD1; j_gene: TRBJ1-1; v_gene: TRBV7-3; CDR3nt: TGTGCCAGCAGCTACACAGGGGCTAGCACTGAAGCTTTCTTT; CDR3aa: CASSYTGASTEAFF
abundance: .; d_gene: TRBD1; j_gene: TRBJ1-2; v_gene: TRBV12-3/TRBV12-4; CDR3nt: TGTGCCAGCTCCCGGACAGGGATCTATGGCTACACCTTC; CDR3aa: CASSRTGIYGYTF
abundance: .; d_gene: TRBD2; j_gene: TRBJ2-1; v_gene: TRBV7-2; CDR3nt: TGTGCCAGCAGCTTCGTAACGGGAGGCGAGCAGTTCTTC; CDR3aa: CASSFVTGGEQFF
abundance: .; d_gene: TRBD1; j_gene: TRBJ2-5; v_gene: TRBV3-1/TRBV3-2; CDR3nt: TGTGCCAGCAGCCACGTACCGGGACAGGGGAAAGAGACCCAGTACTTC; CDR3aa: CASSHVPGQGKETQYF
abundance: .; d_gene: .; j_gene: TRBJ2-7; v_gene: TRBV18; CDR3nt: TGTGCCAGCTCACCAAGACAGGCTTCCTACGAGCAGTACTTC; CDR3aa: CASSPRQASYEQYF
abundance: .; d_gene: TRBD1; j_gene: TRBJ1-1; v_gene: TRBV28; CDR3nt: TGTGCCAGCAGCTACTCGACAGGGGAAGCTTTCTTT; CDR3aa: CASSYSTGEAFF
abundance: .; d_gene: .; j_gene: TRBJ1-3; v_gene: TRBV6-1; CDR3nt: TGTGCCAGCAGCTCAGGGACTGGAAACACCATATATTTT; CDR3aa: CASSSGTGNTIYF
abundance: .; d_gene: .; j_gene: TRBJ2-5; v_gene: TRBV4-2; CDR3nt: TGTGCCAGCAGCCAAGCAGGGGAAGAGACCCAGTACTTC; CDR3aa: CASSQAGEETQYF
abundance: .; d_gene: TRBD2; j_gene: TRBJ2-1; v_gene: TRBV7-2; CDR3nt: TGTGCCAGCAGCTTAGCCCTGGGGACTAGCGATGAGCAGTTCTTC; CDR3aa: CASSLALGTSDEQFF
abundance: .; d_gene: TRBD1; j_gene: TRBJ2-3; v_gene: TRBV5-6; CDR3nt: TGTGCCAGCAGCTGGGACAGGGGGCGCACAGATACGCAGTATTTT; CDR3aa: CASSWDRGRTDTQYF
abundance: .; d_gene: TRBD2; j_gene: TRBJ2-3; v_gene: TRBV6-5; CDR3nt: TGTGCCAGCAAAAAGACTAGCGTTGCCACAGATACGCAGTATTTT; CDR3aa: CASKKTSVATDTQYF